This TCR beta chain was retrieved from a study of OX40 agonist ivuxolimab in advanced cancers. At the level of the study: Patients' therapy was ivuxolimab, an antibody that acts as an agonist of OX40 (CD134).

The protocol was immunoSEQ multiplex PCR, while the TCRdb copy is restricted to in-frame clones and leaves out a portion. Here the sample spans roughly 65,000 clones, roughly 89% being singletons. As regards this clone: Its target is not known.

Study-wide results and caveats: Normalized T-cell clonal expansion was also low in some nonresponders.

CDR3 length equals 14 residues. Germline lookup yields CDR1 SGHNT and CDR2 YENEEA. V was pared by 2 bases and J by 1 base, with 5 bases between. The sampling schedule covered blood at baseline, cycle 4 day 1, and cycle 7 day 1. The clonotype originates from an adult with an advanced solid tumor such as melanoma, head and neck, liver or kidney cancer. This chain joins TRBV11-3 and TRBJ2-2; D is undetermined. Here the sequenced sample was CD4+ or CD8+ T cells sorted from blood, taken in a trial of the OX40 agonist ivuxolimab. The CDR3 region is CASSLFQNTGELFF. CDR3 DNA: TGTGCCAGCAGCTTATTTCAGAACACCGGGGAGCTGTTTTTT.